This T cell receptor (beta chain) originates from a study of T cells in Graves' hyperthyroidism and ophthalmopathy. Amplification yielded TCR beta CDR3 regions, with RNA transcripts as the source. A set of HTBI primers served as the primers for a first-round RT-PCR of the TCR CDR3. MiXCR, run by TCRdb on the multiplex PCR reads, gives a single entry per CDR3 protein. The repertoire includes about 400,000 distinct CDR3 sequences, 15% of them detected once, and about 30% sits in the top ten. CDR3 length: 12 amino acids. Germline CDR1 LNHNV, CDR2 YYDKDF (reference sequence). V lost 0 bases and J 12 bases, leaving 9 bases between the germline ends. This clonotype was counted only a few times.

This chain links TRBV15 with TRBJ2-1; no clear D. Sample: blood. This sequence originates from a woman in her twenties or thirties with Graves' hyperthyroidism. The CDR3 DNA sequence: TGTGCCACCAGCAGAGATCTCACATGGCAGTTCTTC. It translates to CATSRDLTWQFF.